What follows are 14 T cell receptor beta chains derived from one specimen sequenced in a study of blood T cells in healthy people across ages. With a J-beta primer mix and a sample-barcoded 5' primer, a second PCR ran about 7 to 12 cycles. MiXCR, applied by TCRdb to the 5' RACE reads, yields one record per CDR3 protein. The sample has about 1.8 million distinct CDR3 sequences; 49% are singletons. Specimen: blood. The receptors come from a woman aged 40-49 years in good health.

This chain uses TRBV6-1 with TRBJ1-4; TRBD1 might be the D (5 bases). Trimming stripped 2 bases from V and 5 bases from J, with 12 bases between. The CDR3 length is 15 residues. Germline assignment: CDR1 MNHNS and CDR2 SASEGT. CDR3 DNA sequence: TGTGCCAGCAGTGAAAGGGGACGCCAAAATGAAAAACTGTTTTTT. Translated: CASSERGRQNEKLFF.

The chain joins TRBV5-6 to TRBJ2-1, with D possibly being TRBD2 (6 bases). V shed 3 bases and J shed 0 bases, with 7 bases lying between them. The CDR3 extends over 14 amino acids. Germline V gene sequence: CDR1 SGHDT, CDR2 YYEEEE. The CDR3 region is CASSWGDSYNEQFF. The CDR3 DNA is TGTGCCAGCAGCTGGGGGGACTCCTACAATGAGCAGTTCTTC.

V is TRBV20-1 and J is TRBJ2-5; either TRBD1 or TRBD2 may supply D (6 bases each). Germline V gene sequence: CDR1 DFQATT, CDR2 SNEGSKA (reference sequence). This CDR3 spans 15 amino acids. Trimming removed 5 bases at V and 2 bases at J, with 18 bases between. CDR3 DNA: TGCAGTGCTCCTCCGATAGGGGGGCGGCAAGAGACCCAGTACTTC. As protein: CSAPPIGGRQETQYF.

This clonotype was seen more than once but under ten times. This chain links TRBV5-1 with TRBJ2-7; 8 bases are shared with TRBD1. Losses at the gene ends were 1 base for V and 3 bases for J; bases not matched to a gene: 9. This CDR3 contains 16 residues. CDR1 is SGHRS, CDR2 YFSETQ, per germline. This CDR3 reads CASSLWQGANRYEQYF. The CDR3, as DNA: TGCGCCAGCAGCTTGTGGCAGGGGGCAAATCGCTACGAGCAGTACTTC. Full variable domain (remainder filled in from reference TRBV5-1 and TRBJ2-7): KAGVTQTPRYLIKTRGQQVTLSCSPISGHRSVSWYQQTPGQGLQFLFEYFSETQRNKGNFPGRFSGRQFSNSRSEMNVSTLELGDSALYLCASSLWQGANRYEQYFGPGTRLTVT.

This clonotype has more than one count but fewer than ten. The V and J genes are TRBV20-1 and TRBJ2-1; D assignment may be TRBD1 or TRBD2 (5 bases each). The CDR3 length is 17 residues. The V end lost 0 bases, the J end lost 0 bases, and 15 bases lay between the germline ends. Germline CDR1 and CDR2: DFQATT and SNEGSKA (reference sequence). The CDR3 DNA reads TGCAGTGCTAGAGACAGGGCTGGTACTAGCTCCTACAATGAGCAGTTCTTC. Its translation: CSARDRAGTSSYNEQFF.

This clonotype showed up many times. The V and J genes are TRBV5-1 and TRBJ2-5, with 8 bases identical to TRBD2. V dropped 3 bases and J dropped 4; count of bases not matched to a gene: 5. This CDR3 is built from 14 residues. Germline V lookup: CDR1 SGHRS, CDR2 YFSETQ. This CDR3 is CASSSGTSGETQYF. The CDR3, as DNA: TGCGCCAGCAGCTCGGGCACTAGCGGAGAGACCCAGTACTTC. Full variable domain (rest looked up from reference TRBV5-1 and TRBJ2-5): KAGVTQTPRYLIKTRGQQVTLSCSPISGHRSVSWYQQTPGQGLQFLFEYFSETQRNKGNFPGRFSGRQFSNSRSEMNVSTLELGDSALYLCASSSGTSGETQYFGPGTRLLVL.

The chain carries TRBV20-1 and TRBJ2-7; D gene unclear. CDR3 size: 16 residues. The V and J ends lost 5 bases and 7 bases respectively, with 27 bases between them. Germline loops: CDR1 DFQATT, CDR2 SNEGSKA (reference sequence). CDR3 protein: CSAYRLGRSSYNEQYF. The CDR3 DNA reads TGCAGTGCTTATCGATTAGGACGGAGCTCCTACAATGAGCAGTACTTC.

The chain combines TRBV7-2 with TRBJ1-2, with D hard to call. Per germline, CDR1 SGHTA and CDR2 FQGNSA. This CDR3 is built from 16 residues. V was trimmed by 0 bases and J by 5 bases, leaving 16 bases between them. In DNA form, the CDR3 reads TGTGCCAGCAGCTTAGCGGTAGTGGCAGACCGTTATGGCTACACCTTC. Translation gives CASSLAVVADRYGYTF.

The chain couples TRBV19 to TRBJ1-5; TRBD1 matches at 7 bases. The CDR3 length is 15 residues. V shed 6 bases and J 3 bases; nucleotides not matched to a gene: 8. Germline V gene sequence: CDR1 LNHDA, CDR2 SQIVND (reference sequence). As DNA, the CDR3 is TGTGCCAGTAGCGGGGACAGAAATACCAATCAGCCCCAGCATTTT. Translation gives CASSGDRNTNQPQHF.

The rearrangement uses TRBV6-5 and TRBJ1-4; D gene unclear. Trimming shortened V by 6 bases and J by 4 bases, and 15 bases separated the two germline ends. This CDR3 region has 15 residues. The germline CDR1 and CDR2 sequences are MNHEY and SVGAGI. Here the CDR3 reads CASSYQRNFNEKLFF. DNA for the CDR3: TGTGCCAGCAGCTACCAACGCAACTTTAATGAAAAACTGTTTTTT.

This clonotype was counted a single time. As DNA, the CDR3 is TGTGCCAGCAGCCCCAACAGGGGGAACTACAATGAGCAGTTCTTC. This encodes CASSPNRGNYNEQFF. V usage is TRBV11-2 and J usage is TRBJ2-1, with 8 nucleotides matching TRBD1. Germline CDR1 is SGHAT and CDR2 is FQNNGV. With 5 bases clipped from V and 3 bases from J, the junction kept 6 bases outside the gene matches. CDR3 length: 15 residues.

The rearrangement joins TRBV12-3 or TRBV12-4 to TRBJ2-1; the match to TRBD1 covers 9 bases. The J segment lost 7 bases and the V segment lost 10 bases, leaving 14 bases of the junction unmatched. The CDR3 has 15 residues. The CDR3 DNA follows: TGTGCCACTCGGCCCGGGACAGGGACTTGGAATGAGCAGTTCTTC. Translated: CATRPGTGTWNEQFF.

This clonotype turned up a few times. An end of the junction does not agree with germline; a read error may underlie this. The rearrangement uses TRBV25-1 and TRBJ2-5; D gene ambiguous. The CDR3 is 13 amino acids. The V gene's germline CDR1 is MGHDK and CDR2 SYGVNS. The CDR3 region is CASRESNAETQYF. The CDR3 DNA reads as TGTGCCAGCAGAGAATCAAATGCGGAGACCCAGTACTTC.

The CDR3 reads CASSVSAAVRKSYNEQFF. The CDR3 DNA reads as TGTGCCAGCAGCGTAAGTGCGGCAGTGAGAAAATCCTACAATGAGCAGTTCTTC. V gene TRBV9 combines with J gene TRBJ2-1, with D unclear. Looked up from germline, CDR1 is SGDLS and CDR2 is YYNGEE. V lost 1 base to trimming and J lost 1 base, with 18 bases between them. This CDR3 is 18 amino acids long. Using reference TRBV9 and TRBJ2-1 for the parts outside the CDR3, the full variable domain is DSGVTQTPKHLITATGQRVTLRCSPRSGDLSVYWYQQSLDQGLQFLIQYYNGEERAKGNILERFSAQQFPDLHSELNLSSLELGDSALYFCASSVSAAVRKSYNEQFFGPGTRLTVL.